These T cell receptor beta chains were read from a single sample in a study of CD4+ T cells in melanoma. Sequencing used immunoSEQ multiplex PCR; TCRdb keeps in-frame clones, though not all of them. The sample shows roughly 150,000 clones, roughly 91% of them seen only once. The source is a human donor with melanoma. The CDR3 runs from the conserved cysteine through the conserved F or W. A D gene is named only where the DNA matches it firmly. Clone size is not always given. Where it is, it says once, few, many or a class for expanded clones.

CDR3aa: CASSRRSGGLHRETQYF
CDR3nt: TGTGCCAGCAGCCGTAGGAGCGGGGGCCTGCACCGGGAGACCCAGTACTTC
v_gene: TRBV27
abundance: NA
j_gene: TRBJ2-5
d_gene: TRBD2

CDR3aa: CASSPQGFTEAFF
CDR3nt: TGTGCCAGCAGCCCCCAGGGGTTCACTGAAGCTTTCTTT
v_gene: TRBV7-6
abundance: NA
j_gene: TRBJ1-1
d_gene: NA

CDR3aa: CASNGGVSYNEQFF
CDR3nt: TGCGCCAGCAATGGTGGGGTCTCCTACAATGAGCAGTTCTTC
v_gene: TRBV4-1
abundance: NA
j_gene: TRBJ2-1
d_gene: NA

CDR3aa: CASSEGVVSNSPLHF
CDR3nt: TGTGCCAGCAGCGAGGGGGTAGTAAGTAATTCACCCCTCCACTTT
v_gene: TRBV9
abundance: NA
j_gene: TRBJ1-6
d_gene: NA

CDR3aa: CASTDPRARTYEQYF
CDR3nt: TGTGCCAGCACCGACCCCCGGGCCAGAACCTACGAGCAGTACTTC
v_gene: TRBV2
abundance: once
j_gene: TRBJ2-7
d_gene: NA

CDR3aa: CASSLRDSTDTQYF
CDR3nt: TGTGCCAGCAGCCTCCGCGACAGCACAGATACGCAGTATTTT
v_gene: TRBV9
abundance: NA
j_gene: TRBJ2-3
d_gene: NA

CDR3aa: CASLPGGWNEQFF
CDR3nt: TGTGCCAGTTTACCGGGGGGTTGGAATGAGCAGTTCTTC
v_gene: TRBV7-8
abundance: NA
j_gene: TRBJ2-1
d_gene: TRBD2

CDR3aa: CASSGLRGHTDTQYF
CDR3nt: TGCGCCAGCAGCGGGCTCCGGGGGCACACAGATACGCAGTATTTT
v_gene: TRBV4-1
abundance: NA
j_gene: TRBJ2-3
d_gene: NA

CDR3aa: CASSEEVTGMSDTQYF
CDR3nt: TGTGCCAGCAGTGAAGAGGTGACAGGGATGTCAGATACGCAGTATTTT
v_gene: TRBV2
abundance: NA
j_gene: TRBJ2-3
d_gene: TRBD1

CDR3aa: CASSPPSRPSGNTIYF
CDR3nt: TGTGCCAGCTCACCACCCTCCAGGCCCAGCGGAAACACCATATATTTT
v_gene: TRBV18
abundance: NA
j_gene: TRBJ1-3
d_gene: NA

CDR3aa: CASSQRSTPQGLPLGLRGYTF
CDR3nt: TGCGCCAGCAGCCAAAGATCAACTCCCCAGGGACTGCCCCTAGGGTTACGTGGCTACACCTTC
v_gene: TRBV4-1
abundance: NA
j_gene: TRBJ1-2
d_gene: NA

CDR3aa: CASSLGTPLHEQYF
CDR3nt: TGTGCCAGCAGTTTGGGGACGCCGCTCCACGAGCAGTACTTC
v_gene: TRBV28
abundance: NA
j_gene: TRBJ2-7
d_gene: NA

CDR3aa: CASSLSDGQPQHF
CDR3nt: TGTGCCAGCAGCTTATCCGACGGTCAGCCCCAGCATTTT
v_gene: TRBV11-2
abundance: NA
j_gene: TRBJ1-5
d_gene: NA

CDR3aa: CASSLDPPVGDGYTF
CDR3nt: TGTGCCAGCAGCTTAGATCCTCCGGTGGGGGATGGCTACACCTTC
v_gene: TRBV11-2
abundance: NA
j_gene: TRBJ1-2
d_gene: NA

CDR3aa: CASSYSLDNRRGEQFF
CDR3nt: TGTGCCAGCAGTTACTCGTTAGACAATAGAAGAGGTGAGCAGTTCTTC
v_gene: TRBV6-6
abundance: NA
j_gene: TRBJ2-1
d_gene: NA

CDR3aa: CASSLVRGMQNTIYF
CDR3nt: TGTGCCAGCAGCTTGGTAAGGGGAATGCAGAACACCATATATTTT
v_gene: TRBV5-6
abundance: NA
j_gene: TRBJ1-3
d_gene: NA

CDR3aa: CASSTAPEDYGYTF
CDR3nt: TGCGCCAGCAGCACGGCCCCAGAGGACTATGGCTACACCTTC
v_gene: TRBV5-1
abundance: NA
j_gene: TRBJ1-2
d_gene: NA

CDR3aa: CATSRDRSYGYTF
CDR3nt: TGTGCCACCAGCAGAGATCGGAGTTATGGCTACACCTTC
v_gene: TRBV15
abundance: NA
j_gene: TRBJ1-2
d_gene: NA